The entry below describes one TCR beta chain. The antigen remains unidentified. Looked up from germline, CDR1 is GTSNPN and CDR2 is SVGIG (reference sequence). The CDR3 has 12 residues. The sample comes from a study of chemoradiotherapy in HPV16-positive cancers. Study-wide background: A couple of HPV16-positive patients' cells yielded candidate HPV-specific clones and common motifs. Overall study findings and caveats: For HPV16-positive patients, expanding HPV-responsive T cells associated with longer recurrence-free survival. Candidate HPV-specific clones and E7-related TCR motifs grew in tumor during treatment.

This table comes from immunoSEQ multiplex PCR, and its TCRdb copy is limited to in-frame clones, with some not included. This sample has around 40,000 clones, with around three quarters found just once. Repertoires were sampled repeatedly during chemoradiotherapy. The rearrangement links TRBV30 to TRBJ2-5; no reliable D call. The last part of the DNA fits TRBJ2-7 better; the J call may be wrong. The sequence was collected from a human donor with HPV-associated anogenital cancer. Sample: blood, taken from a patient who underwent chemoradiotherapy. CDR3 amino acids: CARRGRNYEQYF. The CDR3 DNA reads TGTGCCAGGCGCGGACGGAACTACGAGCAGTACTTC.